These 21 T cell receptor beta chains were all obtained from the same sample, sequenced in a study of long-term antiretroviral therapy in people with HIV. They ran version v3.0 of the immunoSEQ assay at survey level. Sequenced by immunoSEQ multiplex PCR; TCRdb stores in-frame clones only, minus some. The sample lists tens of thousands of clones, 85% to 95% occurring once. The starting material was unsorted PBMCs, obtained 7.6 years after starting antiretroviral therapy. These receptors all stem from a woman aged 40 to 50 with HIV.

The rearrangement joins TRBV19 to TRBJ1-5; a possible D gene is TRBD1 (5 bases). The V gene lost 2 bases and the J gene lost 2 bases, with 16 bases spanning the gap. Germline V gives CDR1 LNHDA, CDR2 SQIVND (reference sequence). The CDR3 runs to 17 residues. The DNA of the CDR3 is TGTGCCAGTAGTATACAGGGTCCCTGGAGGGGCAATCAGCCCCAGCATTTT. Encoded protein: CASSIQGPWRGNQPQHF.

The chain joins TRBV14 to TRBJ2-6; 8 bases are shared with TRBD1. Germline trimming cut 3 bases from V and 0 bases from J; bases unmatched to any gene: 4. The CDR3 extends over 17 amino acids. In germline, CDR1 is SGHDN, CDR2 FVKESK. In DNA, the CDR3 is TGTGCCAGCAGCCACGGACAGGGCCACTCTGGGGCCAACGTCCTGACTTTC. It specifies CASSHGQGHSGANVLTF.

J is TRBJ1-5 and V is TRBV4-3; D unclear. CDR1 and CDR2 from the germline V gene are LGHNA and YSLEER. Trimming removed 2 bases from V and 3 bases from J, with 8 bases in between. The CDR3 is 14 residues long. CDR3 coding DNA: TGCGCCAGCAGCCAAAACAGCAACAATCAGCCCCAGCATTTT. Translating it yields CASSQNSNNQPQHF.

The V gene is TRBV30, the J gene TRBJ2-5; D perhaps matches TRBD2 (5 bases). This CDR3 is built from 12 residues. Trimming took 4 bases from V and 4 from J, leaving 10 bases between them. CDR1 is GTSNPN, CDR2 SVGIG, per germline (reference sequence). CDR3 region: CAWTGNGETQYF. The DNA for the CDR3 is TGTGCCTGGACCGGGAACGGAGAGACCCAGTACTTC. Looking up the rest from reference TRBV30 and TRBJ2-5 gives the full variable domain: SQTIHQWPATLVQPVGSPLSLECTVEGTSNPNLYWYRQAAGRGLQLLFYSVGIGQISSEVPQNLSASRPQDRQFILSSKKLLLSDSGFYLCAWTGNGETQYFGPGTRLLVL.

This sequence joins TRBV6-5 and TRBJ2-7, with a possible D match to TRBD2 (6 bases). Germline V gene sequence: CDR1 MNHEY, CDR2 SVGAGI. There are 14 residues in the CDR3. With 5 bases removed from V and 0 bases from J, the gap between germline ends came to 11 bases. Here the CDR3 reads CASSAGPPSYEQYF. CDR3 sequence (DNA): TGTGCCAGCAGTGCGGGGCCTCCCTCCTACGAGCAGTACTTC.

The chain combines TRBV4-3 with TRBJ1-5, with no clear D. Trimming cost V 0 bases and J 1 base, with 7 bases left between them. The CDR3 has 15 amino acids. CDR1 and CDR2 from the germline V gene are LGHNA and YSLEER. The CDR3 region has the DNA TGCGCCAGCAGCCAAGATATTGGGAGCAATCAGCCCCAGCATTTT. As protein: CASSQDIGSNQPQHF.

The rearrangement joins TRBV30 to TRBJ1-1; D may be TRBD1 (6 bases). In germline, CDR1 is GTSNPN, CDR2 SVGIG (reference sequence). This CDR3 spans 15 amino acids. V was cut by 5 bases and J by 4 bases, with 20 bases left in between. The DNA of the CDR3 is TGTGCCTGGGCCTCCAATGGGGGGGGCGGCACTGAAGCTTTCTTT. It translates to CAWASNGGGGTEAFF.

The chain recombines TRBV6-5 with TRBJ2-7; D is perhaps TRBD2 (5 bases). The germline V and J ends were trimmed by 5 bases and 0 bases, with 5 bases remaining between them. Per the germline V gene, CDR1 is MNHEY and CDR2 is SVGAGI. This CDR3 region has 12 residues. CDR3 loop: CASSTSSYEQYF. The CDR3 DNA sequence: TGTGCCAGCAGTACTAGCTCCTACGAGCAGTACTTC.

This rearrangement joins TRBV5-2 to TRBJ1-2. TRBV5-2 is a pseudogene locus. CDR3 length: 15 residues. CDR3 sequence: CASKGGVRKTYGYTF. The DNA of the CDR3 is TGTGCCAGCAAGGGAGGAGTACGAAAGACCTATGGCTACACCTTC.

V is TRBV11-2 and J is TRBJ1-1; possibly TRBD1 for D (6 bases). V was shortened by 1 base and J by 6 bases, with 15 bases between the two germline ends. Per germline, CDR1 SGHAT and CDR2 FQNNGV. The CDR3 consists of 15 residues. The CDR3 bases are TGTGCCAGCAGCTTAGTAGGGGGTGGATTCGCTGAAGCTTTCTTT. It specifies CASSLVGGGFAEAFF.

The chain is built from TRBV4-3 and TRBJ1-1; D perhaps matches TRBD1 (5 bases). The ends were cut back, 0 bases at V and 4 bases at J, with 9 bases in the middle. The CDR3 totals 14 residues. Germline V gene lookup returns CDR1 LGHNA and CDR2 YSLEER. As DNA, the CDR3 is TGCGCCAGCAGCCAAGATCCCAGGGTCACTGAAGCTTTCTTT. Translation gives CASSQDPRVTEAFF.

The V gene is TRBV5-5, the J gene TRBJ2-1; 8 bases map to TRBD2. The V gene end was trimmed by 1 base and the J gene end by 4 bases; junction bases not matched to a gene: 7. Germline V gene data show CDR1 as SGHKS and CDR2 as YYEKEE (reference sequence). This CDR3 is 16 amino acids long. As DNA, the CDR3 is TGTGCCAGCAGCTTGCCTCGGGGGGGGGAGTACAATGAGCAGTTCTTC. Translating gives CASSLPRGGEYNEQFF.

This clone was counted a single time. The chain uses TRBV9 and TRBJ2-2; tentatively, D is TRBD1 or TRBD2 (5 bases each). Looked up from germline, CDR1 is SGDLS and CDR2 is YYNGEE. With 3 bases removed from V and 5 bases from J, the gap between germline ends came to 14 bases. This CDR3 is 15 amino acids long. The CDR3 sequence is CASSGGWGRTGELFF. CDR3 bases: TGTGCCAGCAGCGGGGGGTGGGGCAGGACCGGGGAGCTGTTTTTT.

This chain uses TRBV4-3 with TRBJ1-5, with D maybe TRBD1 (5 bases). CDR1 is LGHNA, CDR2 YSLEER, per germline. The CDR3 is 16 amino acids. The V end lost 0 bases, the J end lost 4 bases, and 13 bases lay between the germline ends. CDR3 sequence reads: CASSQDPQKGNQPQHF. CDR3 coding DNA: TGCGCCAGCAGCCAAGATCCACAGAAGGGGAATCAGCCCCAGCATTTT.

This clone was detected only a few times. The chain links TRBV9 to TRBJ2-5; the D gene is possibly TRBD2 (6 bases). This CDR3 has 16 residues. Germline CDR1 reads SGDLS; CDR2 reads YYNGEE. V shed 1 base and J shed 0 bases, with 13 bases lying between them. As DNA, the CDR3 is TGTGCCAGCAGCGTAATACCGGGGGAGTACCAAGAGACCCAGTACTTC. Residues: CASSVIPGEYQETQYF.

This clone was observed a handful of times. The J gene is TRBJ1-2, the V gene TRBV7-2, with D possibly being TRBD1 (6 bases). CDR3 length: 13 residues. CDR1 SGHTA and CDR2 FQGNSA come from the germline V gene. Trimming took 4 bases from V and 6 from J, leaving 12 bases between them. The CDR3: CASSSTGPDGYTF. CDR3 DNA: TGTGCCAGCAGCTCCACAGGGCCTGATGGCTACACCTTC.

The rearrangement links TRBV6-1 to TRBJ1-5; D is possibly TRBD1 (5 bases). The CDR3 totals 13 residues. CDR1 is MNHNS, CDR2 SASEGT, per germline. V lost 2 bases and J 7 bases, leaving 9 bases between the germline ends. CDR3 in amino acids: CASSEMGLQPQHF. CDR3 nucleotide sequence: TGTGCCAGCAGTGAAATGGGGCTACAGCCCCAGCATTTT.

The count of this clone is one. CDR3 sequence: CASSIERGGSPLHF. As DNA, the CDR3 is TGTGCCAGTAGTATTGAGAGGGGTGGCTCACCCCTCCACTTT. This chain joins TRBV19 and TRBJ1-6, with D perhaps matching TRBD1 (5 bases). CDR3 length: 14 amino acids. CDR1 LNHDA and CDR2 SQIVND come from the germline V gene (reference sequence). V gave up 3 bases and J gave up 10 bases, with 13 bases separating them.

The chain combines TRBV5-5 with TRBJ1-2; D unresolved. V lost 0 bases and J 6 bases, leaving 6 bases between the germline ends. CDR1 and CDR2 (germline): SGHKS, YYEKEE (reference sequence). CDR3 length: 12 residues. The CDR3 DNA follows: TGTGCCAGCAGCTTGGATCGTGATGGCTACACCTTC. This sequence encodes CASSLDRDGYTF.

The rearrangement uses TRBV9 and TRBJ1-1; D unresolved. Per the germline V gene, CDR1 is SGDLS and CDR2 is YYNGEE. The CDR3 extends over 14 amino acids. V was pared by 0 bases and J by 4 bases, with 10 bases between. As DNA, the CDR3 is TGTGCCAGCAGCGTAGACCCGGGATCCACTGAAGCTTTCTTT. It is translated as CASSVDPGSTEAFF.

V gene TRBV10-3 combines with J gene TRBJ2-5; D gene uncertain. The V gene lost 0 bases and the J gene lost 5 bases, with 10 bases spanning the gap. This CDR3 region has 14 residues. Germline assignment: CDR1 ENHRY and CDR2 SYGVKD. In DNA form, the CDR3 reads TGTGCCATCAGTGAGTCCTTGCTCCGGGAGACCCAGTACTTC. Translation gives CAISESLLRETQYF.